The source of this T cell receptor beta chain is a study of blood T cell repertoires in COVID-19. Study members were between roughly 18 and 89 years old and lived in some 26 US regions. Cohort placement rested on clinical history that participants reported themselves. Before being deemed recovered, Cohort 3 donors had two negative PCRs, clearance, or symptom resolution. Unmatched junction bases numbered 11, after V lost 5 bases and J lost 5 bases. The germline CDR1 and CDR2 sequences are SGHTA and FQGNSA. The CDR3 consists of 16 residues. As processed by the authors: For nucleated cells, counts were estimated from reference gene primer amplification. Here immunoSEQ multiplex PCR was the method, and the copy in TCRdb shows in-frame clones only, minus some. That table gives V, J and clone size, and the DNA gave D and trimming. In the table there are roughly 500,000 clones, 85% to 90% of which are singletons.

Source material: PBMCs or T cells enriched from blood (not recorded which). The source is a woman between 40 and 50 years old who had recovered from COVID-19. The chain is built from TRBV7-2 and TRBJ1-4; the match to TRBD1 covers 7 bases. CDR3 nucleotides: TGTGCCAGCAGCCACCCCCCGGGACAGCCGAATGAAAAACTGTTTTTT. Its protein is CASSHPPGQPNEKLFF. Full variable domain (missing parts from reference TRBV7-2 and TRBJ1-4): GAGVSQSPSNKVTEKGKDVELRCDPISGHTALYWYRQSLGQGLEFLIYFQGNSAPDKSGLPSDRFSAERTGGSVSTLTIQRTQQEDSAVYLCASSHPPGQPNEKLFFGSGTQLSVL.